This note documents a single T cell receptor beta chain sequence. The sample belongs to a study of blood T cell repertoires in COVID-19. Germline V gene data show CDR1 as MNHEY and CDR2 as SVGEGT. V lost 2 bases to trimming and J lost 4 bases, with 14 bases between them. This CDR3 region has 15 residues. The assay was immunoSEQ multiplex PCR, and TCRdb's table has in-frame clones only and misses some. The repertoire holds some 330,000 clones, with around 90% as singletons. Specimen: PBMCs or T cells enriched from blood (not recorded which). V and J are TRBV6-2 or TRBV6-3 and TRBJ1-2, with no clear D. The receptor was derived from a woman aged 30 to 39 who had recovered from COVID-19. The CDR3 spells CASSYEFRGIYGYTF. The CDR3 DNA reads as TGTGCCAGCAGTTACGAATTCCGGGGAATCTATGGCTACACCTTC.